This TCR beta chain was identified during a study of cytomegalovirus exposure and HLA in healthy donors. Study-wide results and caveats: Later genetic work tied a missense DCLRE1C variant to beta-chain V and J trimming. Presence/absence analyses treated sequencing depth as roughly uniform across donors. An analysis that came later showed most CMV-associated TCR beta chains appearing HLA-restricted. Despite most TCR sequences being rare, some public TCRs occurred in many donors.

With regard to this clone: Its antigen is undetermined.

This CDR3 spans 12 amino acids. The V end lost 2 bases, the J end lost 2 bases, and 2 bases lay between the germline ends. CDR1 and CDR2 (germline): SGHNT, YENEEA. In the PCR, 60 Vbeta and 13 Jbeta primers were used. Sequencing was performed with immunoSEQ multiplex PCR; in TCRdb, only in-frame clones are kept and a portion is missing. The sample shows over 100,000 clones, 55% to 80% of them seen only once. The chain recombines TRBV11-3 with TRBJ2-3; no definite D call. Sequencing used PBMCs. The receptor was isolated from a human donor in good health. As DNA, the CDR3 is TGTGCCAGCAGCTTACACACAGATACGCAGTATTTT. This translates into CASSLHTDTQYF.